This T cell receptor beta chain was captured in a study of radiotherapy plus CTLA-4 blockade in lung cancer. About the study: Disease control was present in roughly 29% of patients, and objective responses in roughly 17%. The study, taken as a whole, reports: The authors reported that early blood T cell clone dynamics, with interferon-beta, best predicted response. Tumor-origin TCR clones grew in blood after radiotherapy plus ipilimumab.

A remark on this clone: Its antigen is not known.

The table came from immunoSEQ multiplex PCR; TCRdb's copy has only in-frame clones and leaves some out. This sample yields 81,000 or so clones, of which under 85% are seen a single time; about 0.79% belongs to the top ten. V lost 4 bases, J lost 2 bases, and 11 bases stayed unmatched. The CDR3 totals 18 residues. CDR1 SGHDN and CDR2 FVKESK come from the germline V gene. This sample comprised peripheral blood, obtained from a patient treated with radiotherapy plus ipilimumab. This TCR was recovered from a human donor with non-small cell lung cancer who had stable disease on radiotherapy plus ipilimumab. J is TRBJ2-1 and V is TRBV14, with 10 bases identical to TRBD1. CDR3 DNA sequence: TGTGCCAGCAGCCCCCGGCCCCGACAGGGGGCGGCCTACAATGAGCAGTTCTTC. Translation gives CASSPRPRQGAAYNEQFF.